A selection of T cell receptor beta chains follows, all from one sample in a study of shared clonotypes between healthy human individuals. Sequencing used immunoSEQ multiplex PCR; TCRdb keeps in-frame clones, though not all of them. The sample includes 1,400,000 or so clones, approximately 98.5% of them seen just once. The specimen was naive CD4+ T cells sorted from blood. Receptors were obtained from a man in his thirties or forties in good health. Both conserved end residues are part of each CDR3. The D gene is left open where the match is weak. Clone sizes are given selectively: once, few, many, or a class where the clone is expanded.

TRBV18,TRBJ2-6,NA,NA,CASSPLGSGANVLTF,TGTGCCAGCTCACCACTGGGCTCTGGGGCCAACGTCCTGACTTTC
TRBV29-1,TRBJ1-2,NA,TRBD1,CSVEDWTLQGANYGYTF,TGCAGCGTTGAGGATTGGACTCTACAGGGGGCTAACTATGGCTACACCTTC
TRBV15,TRBJ2-7,NA,TRBD2,CATSRAGLAGELVQYF,TGTGCCACCAGCAGAGCGGGACTAGCGGGAGAATTGGTGCAGTACTTC
TRBV19,TRBJ2-7,NA,TRBD1,CASSTPGQSPYEQYF,TGTGCCAGTAGTACCCCGGGACAGAGTCCCTACGAGCAGTACTTC
TRBV11-2,TRBJ2-1,NA,TRBD2,CASSEQVRLAGSYNEQFF,TGTGCCAGCAGCGAGCAAGTCCGACTAGCGGGTTCCTACAATGAGCAGTTCTTC
TRBV7-8,TRBJ2-5,NA,NA,CASSLAAQETQYF,TGTGCCAGCAGCTTAGCGGCCCAAGAGACCCAGTACTTC
TRBV19,TRBJ2-1,NA,TRBD1,CASRSGGGLVQFF,TGTGCCAGTAGGTCAGGGGGCGGCTTGGTGCAGTTCTTC
TRBV28,TRBJ2-7,once,TRBD1,CASSPGQGPHEQYF,TGTGCCAGCAGTCCGGGACAGGGCCCCCACGAGCAGTACTTC
TRBV9,TRBJ2-3,NA,NA,CASSKTGLDTQYF,TGTGCCAGCAGCAAAACCGGGCTCGATACGCAGTATTTT
TRBV25-1,TRBJ2-7,NA,NA,CASSGGIEQYF,TGTGCCAGCAGTGGGGGAATCGAGCAGTACTTC
TRBV30,TRBJ2-7,NA,TRBD2,CAWSLTGGRISYEQYF,TGTGCCTGGAGTCTAACAGGCGGGAGAATCAGCTACGAGCAGTACTTC
TRBV2,TRBJ2-5,NA,NA,CASAGWGGETQYF,TGTGCCAGCGCAGGGTGGGGCGGCGAGACCCAGTACTTC
TRBV9,TRBJ2-3,NA,NA,CASSLDGSTDTQYF,TGTGCCAGCAGCCTGGACGGGAGCACAGATACGCAGTATTTT
TRBV5-5,TRBJ1-5,once,NA,CASSTPGVQQPQHF,TGTGCCAGCAGCACCCCAGGGGTTCAGCAGCCCCAGCATTTT
TRBV7-2,TRBJ2-2,NA,NA,CASSSRQISNTGELFF,TGTGCCAGCAGCTCCCGACAGATATCGAACACCGGGGAGCTGTTTTTT
TRBV11-2,TRBJ1-2,NA,NA,CASSELGYGYTF,TGTGCCAGCAGCGAACTAGGGTATGGCTACACCTTC
TRBV18,TRBJ2-5,NA,NA,CASSPLPRAETQYF,TGTGCCAGCTCACCTCTCCCTCGGGCGGAGACCCAGTACTTC
TRBV7-9,TRBJ1-5,NA,TRBD1,CASSLGTGGGNQPQHF,TGTGCCAGCAGCTTAGGTACAGGGGGTGGCAATCAGCCCCAGCATTTT
TRBV6-1,TRBJ1-5,NA,NA,CASSAGQPQHF,TGTGCCAGCAGTGCGGGTCAGCCCCAGCATTTT
TRBV5-5,TRBJ2-3,NA,NA,CASNRVPDTQYF,TGTGCCAGCAACAGGGTGCCAGATACGCAGTATTTT
TRBV7-8,TRBJ1-5,once,NA,CASSSLFGVDQPQHF,TGTGCCAGCAGCTCCCTTTTTGGGGTAGACCAGCCCCAGCATTTT
TRBV5-8,TRBJ2-5,NA,NA,CASSVTPGHPTQYF,TGTGCCAGCAGCGTTACTCCGGGACACCCAACCCAGTACTTC
TRBV5-4,TRBJ2-3,NA,TRBD2,CASSLGVAGGRNTQYF,TGTGCCAGCAGCTTGGGGGTAGCGGGAGGGCGTAATACGCAGTATTTT
TRBV11-2,TRBJ2-7,NA,NA,CASSSPLGARRSYEQYF,TGTGCCAGCAGCTCACCACTCGGGGCCAGGAGGTCCTACGAGCAGTACTTC
TRBV5-1,TRBJ2-2,NA,NA,CASSLQRNTGELFF,TGCGCCAGCAGCTTGCAGAGAAACACCGGGGAGCTGTTTTTT
TRBV5-4,TRBJ2-3,NA,NA,CASSFLGPGTDTQYF,TGTGCCAGCAGCTTTCTGGGCCCGGGCACAGATACGCAGTATTTT
TRBV10-2,TRBJ2-7,NA,NA,CAALSRYEQYF,TGCGCCGCACTCTCCCGCTACGAGCAGTACTTC
TRBV19,TRBJ2-7,NA,NA,CASSIAGAVNYEQYF,TGTGCCAGTAGTATAGCGGGTGCAGTCAACTACGAGCAGTACTTC
TRBV6-4,TRBJ1-2,NA,TRBD1,CASSGQGGYGYTF,TGTGCCAGCAGTGGACAGGGAGGCTATGGCTACACCTTC
TRBV6-5,TRBJ1-5,NA,NA,CASSSAGTPNQPQHF,TGTGCCAGCAGTTCAGCCGGGACACCTAATCAGCCCCAGCATTTT
TRBV10-1,TRBJ2-3,NA,NA,CASSLGGGGTDTQYF,TGCGCCAGCAGCTTGGGAGGGGGAGGCACAGATACGCAGTATTTT
TRBV7-2,TRBJ2-7,NA,TRBD2,CASSLVAGRTSYEQYF,TGTGCCAGCAGCTTAGTTGCCGGGAGGACTTCCTACGAGCAGTACTTC
TRBV19,TRBJ2-1,NA,NA,CASNLRPGGGLKEQFF,TGTGCCAGTAATCTACGGCCGGGAGGGGGCCTTAAGGAGCAGTTCTTC
TRBV29-1,TRBJ1-2,NA,NA,CSVQRDTQNTF,TGCAGCGTGCAACGGGACACGCAGAACACCTTC
TRBV6-4,TRBJ2-7,NA,TRBD1,CASARDRAAYEQYF,TGTGCCAGTGCAAGGGACAGGGCGGCCTACGAGCAGTACTTC
TRBV5-6,TRBJ2-2,NA,NA,CASSLTGSFFANTGELFF,TGTGCCAGCAGCTTGACCGGATCGTTCTTCGCGAACACCGGGGAGCTGTTTTTT